The sequence of this T cell receptor (beta chain) was determined in a study of spatial heterogeneity in lung cancer. Note on this clonotype: The target antigen is unknown.

Looked up from germline, CDR1 is LGHNA and CDR2 is YNFKEQ. The CDR3 is made up of 16 amino acids. V lost 4 bases and J 0 bases, leaving 15 bases between the germline ends. Notes on the study in general: Follow-up blood showed ubiquitous expanded tumor TCRs less than blood at resection did.

Regarding time point: sample taken at primary tumor resection. From tumor, nontumor lung or frozen PBMC, whole RNA was taken unsorted for sequencing. Just over 70 TRACERx patients with early, untreated non-small cell lung cancer donated samples. Unique molecular identifiers, one per molecule, were present on every TCR cDNA molecule. TCRdb re-derived calls from the 5' RACE reads in MiXCR, one entry per CDR3 protein. The table shows about 44,000 distinct CDR3 sequences, with roughly 15% occurring only once. The clonotype was recovered from a male donor with early-stage non-small cell lung cancer. The sequences come from PBMCs, collected at surgery. The chain has TRBV4-2 and TRBJ2-5; D tentatively fits TRBD1 or TRBD2 (5 bases each). The CDR3 loop is CASSRTTGGDQETQYF. The CDR3 DNA is TGTGCCAGCAGCCGCACTACAGGAGGTGACCAAGAGACCCAGTACTTC.